This TCR beta chain stems from a study of CXCR3-negative and CXCR3-positive naive CD8 T cells. Study outcomes and limitations: Naive CXCR3-negative and CXCR3-positive cells had similar TRBV-TRBJ usage; memory differed.

Comments on this clonotype: What it binds is not known.

Per CD8+ T cell subset, triplicate sorts of approximately 270,000 cells each were done. Naive CD8+ T cells showed a CD45RO-CCR7+CD27+CD95- phenotype. cDNA libraries for TRB were generated by 5' RACE incorporating UMI labels. TCRdb re-called the 5' RACE reads; one entry per CDR3 protein, DNA not given. Found here are about 130,000 distinct CDR3 sequences; the top ten clones hold about 0.3%. The CDR3 consists of 14 residues. Germline CDR1 reads PRHDT; CDR2 reads FYEKMQ (reference sequence). The source material was naive CXCR3- CD8+ T cells from blood. Stated subset: CD45RO-CCR7+CD27+CD95- naive CD8+ T cells lacking CXCR3 (TNR3-). The TCR originated in a human donor in good health. Some clones in this sample may be carry-over from other donors' samples. The rearrangement links TRBV13 to TRBJ2-7. CDR3 loop: CASSLKHLSYEQYF.